The TCR beta chain described here comes from a study of CD4 T cells in relation to SARS-CoV-2 and coronaviruses. Study-level results: In around 60% of donors, memory CD4+ clonotypes crossrecognized SARS-CoV-2 and at least one common cold coronavirus spike.

A note on this clone: Its antigen is as yet unknown.

Sequenced by immunoSEQ multiplex PCR; TCRdb stores in-frame clones only, minus some. The sample has roughly 61,000 clones, around 86% seen once; the top ten hold roughly 1.5%. Germline CDR1 and CDR2: LGHDT and YNNKEL (reference sequence). Trimming cost V 4 bases and J 1 base, with 20 bases left between them. CDR3 length equals 18 residues. CD4+ T cells from unexposed donors were obtained before the COVID-19 pandemic (2011-2018). Sequencing was performed on memory CD4+ T cells from PBMCs. The rearrangement joins TRBV3-1 (or the pseudogene TRBV3-2) to TRBJ2-1; D may be TRBD2 (6 bases). The receptor's source is a human donor in good health. This CDR3 is CASSPPFSVGRSYNEQFF. In DNA form, the CDR3 reads TGTGCCAGCAGCCCCCCTTTCTCCGTCGGGAGATCCTACAATGAGCAGTTCTTC.